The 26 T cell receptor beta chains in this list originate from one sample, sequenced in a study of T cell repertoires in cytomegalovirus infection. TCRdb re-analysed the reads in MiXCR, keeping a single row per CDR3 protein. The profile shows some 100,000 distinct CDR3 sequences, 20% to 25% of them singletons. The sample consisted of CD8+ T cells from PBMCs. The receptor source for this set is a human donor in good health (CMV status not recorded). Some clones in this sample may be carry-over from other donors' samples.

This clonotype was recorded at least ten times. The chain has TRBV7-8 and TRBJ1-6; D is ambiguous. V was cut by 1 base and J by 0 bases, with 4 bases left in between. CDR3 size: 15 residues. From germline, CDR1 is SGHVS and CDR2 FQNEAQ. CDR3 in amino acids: CASSLGSSYNSPLHF. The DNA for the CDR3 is TGTGCCAGCAGCTTAGGGAGCTCCTATAATTCACCCCTCCACTTT.

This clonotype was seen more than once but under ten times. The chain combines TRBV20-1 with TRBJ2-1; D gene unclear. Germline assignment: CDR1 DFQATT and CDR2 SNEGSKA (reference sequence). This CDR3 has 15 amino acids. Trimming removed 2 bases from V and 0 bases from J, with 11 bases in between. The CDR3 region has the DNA TGCAGTGCTAGATTAGTTAGGAGCTCCTACAATGAGCAGTTCTTC. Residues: CSARLVRSSYNEQFF.

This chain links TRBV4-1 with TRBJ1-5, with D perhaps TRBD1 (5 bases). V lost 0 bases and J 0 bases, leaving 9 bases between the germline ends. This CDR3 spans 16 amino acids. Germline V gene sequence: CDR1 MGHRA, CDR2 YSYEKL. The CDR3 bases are TGCGCCAGCAGCCAAGACTCCGGGGGTAGCAATCAGCCCCAGCATTTT. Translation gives CASSQDSGGSNQPQHF.

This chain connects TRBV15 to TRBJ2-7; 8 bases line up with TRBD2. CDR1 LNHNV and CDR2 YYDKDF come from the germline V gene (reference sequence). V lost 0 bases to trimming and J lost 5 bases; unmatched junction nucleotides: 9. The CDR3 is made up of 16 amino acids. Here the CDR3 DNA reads TGTGCCACCAGCAGAGATTACCAGCGGGAGTCAGACGAGCAGTACTTC. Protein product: CATSRDYQRESDEQYF.

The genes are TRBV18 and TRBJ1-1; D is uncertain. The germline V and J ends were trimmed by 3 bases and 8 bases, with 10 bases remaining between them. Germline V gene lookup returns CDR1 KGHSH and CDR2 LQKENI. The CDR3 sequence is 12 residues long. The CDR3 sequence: CASSPAGWEAFF. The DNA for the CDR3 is TGTGCCAGCTCACCGGCGGGCTGGGAAGCTTTCTTT. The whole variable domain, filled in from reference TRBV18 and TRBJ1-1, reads NAGVMQNPRHLVRRRGQEARLRCSPMKGHSHVYWYRQLPEEGLKFMVYLQKENIIDESGMPKERFSAEFPKEGPSILRIQQVVRGDSAAYFCASSPAGWEAFFGQGTRLTVV.

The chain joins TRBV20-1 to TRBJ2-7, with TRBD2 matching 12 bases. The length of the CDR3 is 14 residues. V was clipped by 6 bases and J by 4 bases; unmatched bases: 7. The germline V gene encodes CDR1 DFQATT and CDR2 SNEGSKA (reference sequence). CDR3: CSAILAGGKYEQYF. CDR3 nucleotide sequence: TGCAGTGCAATACTAGCGGGGGGAAAATACGAGCAGTACTTC.

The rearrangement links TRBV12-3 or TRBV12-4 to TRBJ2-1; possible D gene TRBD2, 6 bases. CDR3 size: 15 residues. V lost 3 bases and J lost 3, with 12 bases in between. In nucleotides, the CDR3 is TGTGCCAGCAGTTTGGGGGGATCAAACTACAATGAGCAGTTCTTC. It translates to CASSLGGSNYNEQFF.

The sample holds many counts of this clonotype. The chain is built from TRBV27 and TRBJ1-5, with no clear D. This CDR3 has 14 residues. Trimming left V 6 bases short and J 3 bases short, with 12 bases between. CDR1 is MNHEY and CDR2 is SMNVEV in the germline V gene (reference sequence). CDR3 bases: TGTGCCAGCAGCCGTGGACGGAACAATCAGCCCCAGCATTTT. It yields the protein CASSRGRNNQPQHF.

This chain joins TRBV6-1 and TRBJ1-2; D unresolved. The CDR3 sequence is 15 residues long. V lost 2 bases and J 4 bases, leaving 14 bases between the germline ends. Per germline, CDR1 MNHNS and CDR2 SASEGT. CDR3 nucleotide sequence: TGTGCCAGCAGTGAACCCAGGCTGGTCAGCTATGGCTACACCTTC. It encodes CASSEPRLVSYGYTF.

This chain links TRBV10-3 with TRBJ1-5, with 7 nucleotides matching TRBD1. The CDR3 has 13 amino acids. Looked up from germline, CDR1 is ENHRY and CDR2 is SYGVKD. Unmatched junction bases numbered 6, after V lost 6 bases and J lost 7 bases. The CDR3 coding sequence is TGTGCCATCAGCTTAACAGGGGTACAGCCCCAGCATTTT. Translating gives CAISLTGVQPQHF.

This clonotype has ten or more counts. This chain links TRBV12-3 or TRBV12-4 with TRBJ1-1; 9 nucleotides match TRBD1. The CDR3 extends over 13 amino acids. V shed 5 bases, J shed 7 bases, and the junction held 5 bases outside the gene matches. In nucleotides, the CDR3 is TGTGCCAGCAGTCCGACAGGGGGGGGTGAAGCTTTCTTT. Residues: CASSPTGGGEAFF.

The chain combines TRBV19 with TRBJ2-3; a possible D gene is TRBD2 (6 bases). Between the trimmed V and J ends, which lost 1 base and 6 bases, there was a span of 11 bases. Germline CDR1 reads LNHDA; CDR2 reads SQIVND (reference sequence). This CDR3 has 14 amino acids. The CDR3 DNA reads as TGTGCCAGTAGTATAGCTGCGGGGCCTGATACGCAGTATTTT. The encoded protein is CASSIAAGPDTQYF.

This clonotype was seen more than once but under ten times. For the CDR3, the DNA is TGTGCCAGCAGCTTAGGGGGGCCCAATGAGCAGTTCTTC. Translating gives CASSLGGPNEQFF. The J gene is TRBJ2-1, the V gene TRBV7-3; D tentatively reads TRBD1 or TRBD2 (6 bases each). V gave up 2 bases and J gave up 6 bases, with 8 bases separating them. Germline CDR1 SGHTA, CDR2 FQGTGA. The CDR3 extends over 13 amino acids. Full variable domain (rest looked up from reference TRBV7-3 and TRBJ2-1): GAGVSQTPSNKVTEKGKYVELRCDPISGHTALYWYRQSLGQGPEFLIYFQGTGAADDSGLPNDRFFAVRPEGSVSTLKIQRTERGDSAVYLCASSLGGPNEQFFGPGTRLTVL.

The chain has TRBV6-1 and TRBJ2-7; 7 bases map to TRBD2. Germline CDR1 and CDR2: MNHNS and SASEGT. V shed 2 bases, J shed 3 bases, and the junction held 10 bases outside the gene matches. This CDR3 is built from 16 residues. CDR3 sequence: CASSEPSGVDYYEQYF. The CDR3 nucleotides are TGTGCCAGCAGTGAACCTAGCGGAGTCGATTACTACGAGCAGTACTTC.

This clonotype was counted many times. The CDR3, as DNA: TGCGCCAGCAGCCCTTCTACGGGGGATGGCTACACCTTC. As protein: CASSPSTGDGYTF. The chain recombines TRBV4-3 with TRBJ1-2; possible D gene TRBD1, 5 bases. The CDR3 consists of 13 residues. Trimming removed 4 bases at V and 6 bases at J, with 12 bases between. The V gene's germline CDR1 is LGHNA and CDR2 YSLEER.

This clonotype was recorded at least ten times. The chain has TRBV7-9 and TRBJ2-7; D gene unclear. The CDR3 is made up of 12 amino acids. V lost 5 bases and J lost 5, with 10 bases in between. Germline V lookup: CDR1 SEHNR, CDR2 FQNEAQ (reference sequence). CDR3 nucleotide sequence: TGTGCCAGCAGCCCGTCAGGTGACGAGCAGTACTTC. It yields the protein CASSPSGDEQYF.

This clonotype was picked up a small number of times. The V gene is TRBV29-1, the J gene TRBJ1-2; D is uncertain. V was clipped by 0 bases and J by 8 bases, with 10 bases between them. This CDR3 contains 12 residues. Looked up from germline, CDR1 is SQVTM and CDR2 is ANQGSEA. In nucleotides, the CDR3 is TGCAGCGTTGAAGAATCCAAGCGGGGCTACACCTTC. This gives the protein CSVEESKRGYTF.

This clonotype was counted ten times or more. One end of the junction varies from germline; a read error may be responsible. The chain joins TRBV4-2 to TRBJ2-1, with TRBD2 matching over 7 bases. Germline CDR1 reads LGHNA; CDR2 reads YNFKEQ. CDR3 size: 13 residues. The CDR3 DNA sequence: TGTGCCAGCAGCCAAGATCCGGGGAGGGAGCGGTTCTTC. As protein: CASSQDPGRERFF.

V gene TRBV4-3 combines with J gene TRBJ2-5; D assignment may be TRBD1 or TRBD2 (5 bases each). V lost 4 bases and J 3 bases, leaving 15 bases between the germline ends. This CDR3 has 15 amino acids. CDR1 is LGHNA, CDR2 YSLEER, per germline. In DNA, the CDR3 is TGCGCCAGCAGCCTTTATGGGACCTCAAAAGAGACCCAGTACTTC. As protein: CASSLYGTSKETQYF.

The CDR3 bases are TGTGCCAGCAGCTTCGGTCTAGCGGGGTTCGTTAGCACAGATACGCAGTATTTT. This sequence encodes CASSFGLAGFVSTDTQYF. The chain couples TRBV11-2 to TRBJ2-3; 9 bases agree with TRBD2. J was trimmed by 0 bases and V by 3 bases; bases with no gene match: 10. The CDR3 contains 18 residues. Germline assignment: CDR1 SGHAT and CDR2 FQNNGV.

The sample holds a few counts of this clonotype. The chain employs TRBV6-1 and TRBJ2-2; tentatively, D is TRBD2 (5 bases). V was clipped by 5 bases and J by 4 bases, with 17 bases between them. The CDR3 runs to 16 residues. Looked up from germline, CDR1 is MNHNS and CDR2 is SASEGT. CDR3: CASSKHGLSSTGELFF. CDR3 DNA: TGTGCCAGCAGTAAACACGGACTCTCGTCCACCGGGGAGCTGTTTTTT.

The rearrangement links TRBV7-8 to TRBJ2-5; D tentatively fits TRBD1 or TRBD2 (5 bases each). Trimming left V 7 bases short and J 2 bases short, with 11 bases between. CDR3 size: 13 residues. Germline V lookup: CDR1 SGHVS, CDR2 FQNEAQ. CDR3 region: CASKQDLQETQYF. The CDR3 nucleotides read TGTGCCAGCAAACAGGACTTACAAGAGACCCAGTACTTC. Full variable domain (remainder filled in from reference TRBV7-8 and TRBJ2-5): GAGVSQSPRYKVAKRGQDVALRCDPISGHVSLFWYQQALGQGPEFLTYFQNEAQLDKSGLPSDRFFAERPEGSVSTLKIQRTQQEDSAVYLCASKQDLQETQYFGPGTRLLVL.

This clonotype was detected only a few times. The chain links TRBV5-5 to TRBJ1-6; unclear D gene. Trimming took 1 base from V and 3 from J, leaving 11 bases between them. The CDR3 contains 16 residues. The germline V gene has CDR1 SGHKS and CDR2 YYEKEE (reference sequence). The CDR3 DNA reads TGTGCCAGCAGCTTGTTAACAGCACACTATAATTCACCCCTCCACTTT. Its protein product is CASSLLTAHYNSPLHF.

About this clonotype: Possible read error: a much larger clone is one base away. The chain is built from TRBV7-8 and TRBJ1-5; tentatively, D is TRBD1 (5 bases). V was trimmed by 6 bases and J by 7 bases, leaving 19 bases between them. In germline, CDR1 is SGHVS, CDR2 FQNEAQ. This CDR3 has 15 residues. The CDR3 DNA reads TGTGCCAGCAGGTTTTCCGGGGACGCGAGACAGCCCCAGCATTTT. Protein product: CASRFSGDARQPQHF.

The CDR3 sequence is CASSLSRGRTEAFF. CDR3 DNA: TGTGCCAGCAGTTTATCTAGGGGGCGGACTGAAGCTTTCTTT. The chain is built from TRBV27 and TRBJ1-1, with 7 bases matching TRBD1. Germline V gene sequence: CDR1 MNHEY, CDR2 SMNVEV (reference sequence). V shed 0 bases, J shed 5 bases, and the junction held 3 bases outside the gene matches. The CDR3 covers 14 residues.

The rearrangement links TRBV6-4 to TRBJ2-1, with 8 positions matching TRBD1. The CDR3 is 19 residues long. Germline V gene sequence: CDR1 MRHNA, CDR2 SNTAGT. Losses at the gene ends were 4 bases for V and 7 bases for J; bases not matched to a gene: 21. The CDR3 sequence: CASSARDRIIHVWANEQFF. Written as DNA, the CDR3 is TGTGCCAGCAGTGCCCGGGACAGGATAATCCACGTCTGGGCTAATGAGCAGTTCTTC.